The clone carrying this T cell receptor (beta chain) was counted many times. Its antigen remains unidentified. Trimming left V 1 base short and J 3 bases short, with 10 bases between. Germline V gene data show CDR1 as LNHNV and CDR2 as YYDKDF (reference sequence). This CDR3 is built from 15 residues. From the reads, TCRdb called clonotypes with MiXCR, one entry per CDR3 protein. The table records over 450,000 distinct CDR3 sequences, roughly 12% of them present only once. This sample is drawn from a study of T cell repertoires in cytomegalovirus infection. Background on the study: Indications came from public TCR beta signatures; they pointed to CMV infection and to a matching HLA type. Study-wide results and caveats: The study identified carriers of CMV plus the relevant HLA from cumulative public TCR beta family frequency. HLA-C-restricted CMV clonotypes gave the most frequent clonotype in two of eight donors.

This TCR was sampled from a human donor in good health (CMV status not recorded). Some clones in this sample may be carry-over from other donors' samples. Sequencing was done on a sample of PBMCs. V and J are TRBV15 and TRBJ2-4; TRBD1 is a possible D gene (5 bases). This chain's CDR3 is CATSRVDSLKNIQYF. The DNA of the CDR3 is TGTGCCACCAGCAGAGTCGACAGCCTCAAAAACATTCAGTACTTC.